This T cell receptor beta chain is from a study of OX40 agonist ivuxolimab in advanced cancers. Study-level information: Patients with hepatocellular carcinoma, melanoma, renal cell or head and neck cancer made up the dose-escalation patients. Of the participants, 40% to 50% had some prior anti-PD-1, anti-PD-L1 or anti-CTLA-4 therapy, which was allowed.

The data were produced by immunoSEQ multiplex PCR, yet TCRdb's version contains in-frame clones alone and is incomplete. The table has roughly 67,000 clones, 86% seen once. Sequenced here: CD4+ or CD8+ T cells sorted from blood, sampled in a trial of the OX40 agonist ivuxolimab. The sequence was obtained from an adult with an advanced solid tumor such as melanoma, head and neck, liver or kidney cancer.

The CDR3 region is CASSMTVMNTEAFF. In DNA form, the CDR3 reads TGTGCCAGCAGCATGACAGTCATGAACACTGAAGCTTTCTTT. The V and J genes are TRBV2 and TRBJ1-1; tentative D call: TRBD1 (5 bases). This CDR3 has 14 residues. CDR1 is SNHLY, CDR2 FYNNEI, per germline. V was shortened by 6 bases and J by 0 bases, with 11 bases between the two germline ends. The full variable domain, completed using reference TRBV2 and TRBJ1-1, is EPEVTQTPSHQVTQMGQEVILRCVPISNHLYFYWYRQILGQKVEFLVSFYNNEISEKSEIFDDQFSVERPDGSNFTLKIRSTKLEDSAMYFCASSMTVMNTEAFFGQGTRLTVV.